Shown below are 10 T cell receptor beta chains from a single sample sequenced in a study of T-cell reconstitution after alpha-beta-depleted transplantation in children. Preparing the TCRbeta library involved the use of unique molecular identifiers. TCRdb used MiXCR to reprocess the PCR reads, holding one entry per CDR3 protein. The sample carries 250,000 to 300,000 distinct CDR3 sequences, 11% recorded once. The sample here was peripheral blood, taken 180 days after TCRalphabeta/CD19-depleted stem cell transplant. Receptors originate from a male patient aged 2 to 9 who had a stem cell transplant for chronic granulomatous disease, so the T cells may come from the graft donor.

In its sample, this clonotype was seen many times. This rearrangement joins TRBV28 to TRBJ2-4, with D perhaps TRBD1 (5 bases). The CDR3 covers 12 residues. Deletions cut 7 bases from V and 5 bases from J, with 9 bases between. Germline values: CDR1 MDHEN, CDR2 SYDVKM. This CDR3 reads CASKQTENIQYF. CDR3 coding DNA: TGTGCCAGCAAGCAGACAGAAAACATTCAGTACTTC.

This clonotype was recorded many times. The chain recombines TRBV5-1 with TRBJ2-3; TRBD2 aligns across 15 bases. Germline lookup yields CDR1 SGHRS and CDR2 YFSETQ. CDR3 length: 18 amino acids. V trimming: 3 bases; J trimming: 2 bases; junction bases outside the gene matches: 7. CDR3 protein: CASSSGTSGRPTTDTQYF. DNA for the CDR3: TGCGCCAGCAGCTCCGGGACTAGCGGGAGGCCCACCACAGATACGCAGTATTTT.

Ten or more counts support this clonotype. This chain uses TRBV4-3 with TRBJ2-7, with D possibly TRBD2 on 5 matching bases. This CDR3 has 13 residues. V lost 3 bases and J lost 3, with 9 bases in between. Looked up from germline, CDR1 is LGHNA and CDR2 is YSLEER. DNA for the CDR3: TGCGCCAGCAGCCAGGAAAGCGGCTACGAGCAGTACTTC. It translates to CASSQESGYEQYF.

The chain carries TRBV12-3 or TRBV12-4 and TRBJ2-1; D is uncertain. V shed 1 base and J shed 5 bases, with 9 bases lying between them. CDR3 length: 14 amino acids. Here the CDR3 reads CASSLGSRNNEQFF. The DNA of the CDR3 is TGTGCCAGCAGTTTAGGGTCGAGAAACAATGAGCAGTTCTTC.

This clonotype has at least ten counts. For the CDR3, the DNA is TGTGCCAGCAGTCCAAACAGGGGCCCAAACTATGGCTACACCTTC. Translating it yields CASSPNRGPNYGYTF. V usage is TRBV7-2 and J usage is TRBJ1-2; 7 bases are shared with TRBD1. Germline trimming cut 6 bases from V and 2 bases from J; bases unmatched to any gene: 9. The CDR3 is 15 residues long. Germline-derived CDR1 and CDR2 are SGHTA and FQGNSA. Based on the CDR3 plus reference TRBV7-2 and TRBJ1-2, the full variable domain is GAGVSQSPSNKVTEKGKDVELRCDPISGHTALYWYRQSLGQGLEFLIYFQGNSAPDKSGLPSDRFSAERTGGSVSTLTIQRTQQEDSAVYLCASSPNRGPNYGYTFGSGTRLTVV.

V usage is TRBV3-1 and J usage is TRBJ2-5, with D uncertain. V was trimmed by 1 base and J by 3 bases, leaving 15 bases between them. This CDR3 contains 16 residues. Germline CDR1 reads LGHDT; CDR2 reads YNNKEL (reference sequence). The CDR3 nucleotides read TGTGCCAGCAGCCAAGGGAACCAAATTCAAAAAGAGACCCAGTACTTC. This encodes CASSQGNQIQKETQYF.

In its sample, this clonotype was seen many times. V usage is TRBV7-2 and J usage is TRBJ2-1; TRBD2 matches at 7 bases. The CDR3 loop spans 15 amino acids. V shed 5 bases, J shed 6 bases, and the junction held 10 bases outside the gene matches. Germline V CDR1 and CDR2: SGHTA, FQGNSA. CDR3 sequence (DNA): TGTGCCAGCAGCCCCCGGGACTACCAGACCAATGAGCAGTTCTTC. This codes for CASSPRDYQTNEQFF.

This clonotype was found many times. This chain joins TRBV11-2 and TRBJ2-1, with D perhaps matching TRBD2 (6 bases). The CDR3 loop spans 16 amino acids. V gave up 3 bases and J gave up 2 bases, with 14 bases separating them. In germline, CDR1 is SGHAT, CDR2 FQNNGV. The CDR3: CASSLARLATYNEQFF. CDR3 in DNA: TGTGCCAGCAGCTTGGCCCGGCTAGCGACCTACAATGAGCAGTTCTTC.

At least ten counts were recorded for this clonotype. The CDR3 DNA sequence: TGTGCCACCAGCTATATAGCGGGAGAGACCCAGTACTTC. Residues: CATSYIAGETQYF. The V call is TRBV15, the J call TRBJ2-5; TRBD2 agrees at 7 bases. CDR3 size: 13 residues. Germline V gene data show CDR1 as LNHNV and CDR2 as YYDKDF (reference sequence). The V segment lost 5 bases and the J segment 4 bases; nucleotides outside the gene matches: 4. The variable domain in full, with the rest retrieved from reference TRBV15 and TRBJ2-5, is DAMVIQNPRYQVTQFGKPVTLSCSQTLNHNVMYWYQQKSSQAPKLLFHYYDKDFNNEADTPDNFQSRRPNTSFCFLDIRSPGLGDTAMYLCATSYIAGETQYFGPGTRLLVL.

Concerning this clonotype itself: This may be a read error: a much more frequent sequence differs by one nucleotide. The rearrangement uses TRBV20-1 and TRBJ2-2; TRBD2 aligns across 9 bases. CDR3 length equals 15 residues. With V trimmed by 3 bases and J by 10 bases, 12 bases remained unmatched. Germline loops: CDR1 DFQATT, CDR2 SNEGSKA (reference sequence). CDR3 DNA sequence: TGCAGTGCTAGGAGCCTAGCGGGATTAGCCGAGGAGCTGTTTTTT. Residues: CSARSLAGLAEELFF.